One sample yielded the 27 T cell receptor beta chains listed below, sequenced in a study of blood T cells in healthy people across ages. With a J-beta primer mix and a sample-barcoded 5' primer, a second PCR ran about 7 to 12 cycles. From the 5' RACE reads, TCRdb called clonotypes with MiXCR, one entry per CDR3 protein. The profile shows 700,000 to 800,000 distinct CDR3 sequences, roughly 47% of them singletons. The sequencing input was blood. The receptors were gathered from a woman aged 60-75 years in good health.

The chain carries TRBV7-9 and TRBJ2-5, with 9 nucleotides matching TRBD2. The CDR3 loop spans 16 amino acids. Germline assignment: CDR1 SEHNR and CDR2 FQNEAQ (reference sequence). V lost 3 bases to trimming and J lost 2 bases; unmatched junction nucleotides: 7. The CDR3 nucleotides read TGTGCCAGCAGCTTTCTCCTAGCGGGGCCGCAAGAGACCCAGTACTTC. Protein: CASSFLLAGPQETQYF.

The chain joins TRBV11-2 to TRBJ2-7; 8 bases match TRBD1. The V and J ends lost 6 bases and 5 bases, in that order; junction bases with no gene match: 6. CDR1 is SGHAT, CDR2 FQNNGV, per germline. The CDR3 length is 13 residues. The CDR3 bases are TGTGCCAGCAGGCGGACAGGGCTCCACGAGCAGTACTTC. Protein: CASRRTGLHEQYF.

The chain carries TRBV20-1 and TRBJ1-2, with 7 bases identical to TRBD1. Losses at the gene ends were 3 bases for V and 7 bases for J; bases not matched to a gene: 11. Germline loops: CDR1 DFQATT, CDR2 SNEGSKA (reference sequence). The length of the CDR3 is 14 residues. The CDR3 coding sequence is TGCAGTGCTAGGCCAACAGGGGTAGAAGGTGGCTACACCTTC. This encodes CSARPTGVEGGYTF.

This clonotype was counted between two and nine times. The chain combines TRBV7-2 with TRBJ1-2; D is ambiguous. CDR1 and CDR2 (germline): SGHTA, FQGNSA. This CDR3 region has 12 residues. The CDR3 sequence is CEVAMTNYGYTF. The DNA of the CDR3 is TGTGAGGTGGCAATGACTAACTATGGCTACACCTTC.

In this sample, this clonotype turned up a few times. This chain connects TRBV6-5 to TRBJ2-6; D unclear. V was clipped by 2 bases and J by 1 base, with 9 bases between them. The germline gives CDR1 MNHEY, CDR2 SVGAGI. The CDR3 consists of 16 residues. The chain's CDR3 is CASSYTDGSGANVLTF. The CDR3 DNA follows: TGTGCCAGCAGTTACACGGATGGTTCTGGGGCCAACGTCCTGACTTTC.

The J gene is TRBJ2-7, the V gene TRBV11-3; D not certain. There are 14 residues in the CDR3. Germline V lookup: CDR1 SGHNT, CDR2 YENEEA. The V and J ends lost 3 bases and 0 bases respectively, with 9 bases between them. The CDR3 nucleotides are TGTGCCAGCAGCTTCTCAGCCCACTCCTACGAGCAGTACTTC. Protein sequence: CASSFSAHSYEQYF.

There are a few counts of this clonotype. This rearrangement joins TRBV20-1 to TRBJ2-5; 8 bases line up with TRBD1. The ends lost 0 bases at V and 2 bases at J; junction bases unmatched: 2. The CDR3 length is 14 residues. Germline V gives CDR1 DFQATT, CDR2 SNEGSKA (reference sequence). CDR3 loop: CSAREGTGQETQYF. CDR3 DNA: TGCAGTGCTAGAGAAGGGACAGGACAAGAGACCCAGTACTTC.

As regards this clonotype: It is likely a read error, because the conserved phenylalanine at the end of the CDR3 is missing. The chain has TRBV11-2 and TRBJ2-7, with D perhaps matching TRBD1 (6 bases). Trimming stripped 3 bases from V and 3 bases from J, with 15 bases between. The CDR3 extends over 15 amino acids. CDR1 and CDR2 from the germline V gene are SGHAT and FQNNGV. The CDR3 DNA reads as TGTGCCAGCAGCTTGGGCGACAGGACCTACTACGAGCAGTACTTA. This encodes CASSLGDRTYYEQYL.

This clonotype was seen many times. The chain employs TRBV7-2 and TRBJ2-5; the D call may be TRBD1 or TRBD2 (6 bases each). The CDR3 consists of 14 residues. Germline V gene lookup returns CDR1 SGHTA and CDR2 FQGNSA. V was shortened by 1 base and J by 4 bases, with 10 bases between the two germline ends. The CDR3 nucleotides are TGTGCCAGCAGCTTAGTACAGGGAGGAGAGACCCAGTACTTC. Translating it yields CASSLVQGGETQYF.

This clonotype was seen a few times. The chain recombines TRBV15 with TRBJ2-7; 9 bases line up with TRBD1. With V trimmed by 3 bases and J by 6 bases, 6 bases remained unmatched. The CDR3 contains 14 residues. CDR1 is LNHNV and CDR2 is YYDKDF in the germline V gene (reference sequence). This chain's CDR3 is CATSRPGTGSEQYF. CDR3 DNA: TGTGCCACCAGCAGGCCCGGGACAGGGAGCGAGCAGTACTTC.

V gene TRBV29-1 combines with J gene TRBJ1-1; no definite D call. Germline V gene sequence: CDR1 SQVTM, CDR2 ANQGSEA. CDR3 length: 11 amino acids. Trimming pared 4 bases from V and 4 bases from J, leaving 7 bases between. The DNA of the CDR3 is TGCAGCGTTGCCCAGCCCACTGAAGCTTTCTTT. Translating it yields CSVAQPTEAFF.

The CDR3 region is CASSPTEAEQYF. CDR3 DNA sequence: TGTGCCAGCAGCCCTACGGAGGCCGAGCAGTACTTC. The chain joins TRBV7-8 to TRBJ2-7; tentatively, D is TRBD2 (5 bases). The germline gives CDR1 SGHVS, CDR2 FQNEAQ. Trimming left V 5 bases short and J 6 bases short, with 11 bases between. This CDR3 is built from 12 residues.

This clonotype was detected only a few times. V usage is TRBV7-2 and J usage is TRBJ2-3; 8 bases align to TRBD2. V trimming: 6 bases; J trimming: 10 bases; junction bases outside the gene matches: 15. CDR1 SGHTA and CDR2 FQGNSA come from the germline V gene. This CDR3 comprises 15 residues. The DNA of the CDR3 is TGTGCCAGCAGTCCCCCGGGACTAGGCTCCGTTGCGCAGTATTTT. The encoded protein is CASSPPGLGSVAQYF.

The chain combines TRBV7-2 with TRBJ1-1; 10 nucleotides align to TRBD1. This CDR3 is built from 12 residues. CDR1 SGHTA and CDR2 FQGNSA come from the germline V gene. Unmatched junction bases numbered 4, after V lost 6 bases and J lost 9 bases. This CDR3 reads CASRSTGGKAFF. DNA for the CDR3: TGTGCCAGCAGGTCGACAGGGGGCAAAGCTTTCTTT.

There are a few counts of this clonotype. The chain combines TRBV20-1 with TRBJ2-7; TRBD2 matches at 10 bases. Germline loops: CDR1 DFQATT, CDR2 SNEGSKA (reference sequence). This CDR3 spans 14 amino acids. The junction had 7 bases not matched to a gene; V was cut back by 5 bases and J by 3 bases. The CDR3 sequence: CSALRLAGVYEQYF. CDR3 DNA: TGCAGTGCTCTCAGACTAGCGGGCGTCTACGAGCAGTACTTC.

This clonotype was seen a handful of times. The V gene is TRBV9, the J gene TRBJ2-3, with D tentatively TRBD2 (6 bases). V lost 0 bases, J lost 2 bases, and 16 bases lay in between. This CDR3 contains 17 residues. Germline V CDR1 and CDR2: SGDLS, YYNGEE. The CDR3 DNA reads as TGTGCCAGCAGCGTAGCTTCTGCGGGATCCAACACAGATACGCAGTATTTT. Its protein is CASSVASAGSNTDTQYF.

The rearrangement uses TRBV20-1 and TRBJ2-3; D is unclear. The CDR3 is made up of 15 amino acids. In germline, CDR1 is DFQATT, CDR2 SNEGSKA (reference sequence). V was cut by 3 bases and J by 0 bases, with 13 bases left in between. CDR3 bases: TGCAGTGCTAGGCAGCCCGGAGTTAGCACAGATACGCAGTATTTT. The encoded protein is CSARQPGVSTDTQYF.

The V gene is TRBV7-9, the J gene TRBJ2-5; tentatively, D is TRBD1 (7 bases). Germline values: CDR1 SEHNR, CDR2 FQNEAQ (reference sequence). Between the trimmed V and J ends, which lost 3 bases and 5 bases, there was a span of 13 bases. This CDR3 region has 14 residues. CDR3 residues: CASSLEGAQETQYF. CDR3 DNA: TGTGCCAGCAGCTTGGAGGGGGCGCAGGAGACCCAGTACTTC.

The chain is built from TRBV29-1 and TRBJ1-1; unclear D gene. Germline CDR1 reads SQVTM; CDR2 reads ANQGSEA. With 7 bases removed from V and 0 bases from J, the gap between germline ends came to 9 bases. CDR3 length equals 12 residues. The CDR3 bases are TGCAGCGCAGGACGGATGAACACTGAAGCTTTCTTT. It codes for CSAGRMNTEAFF.

The CDR3 loop reads CASSSDRGRTGELFF. The CDR3 region has the DNA TGTGCCAGCAGCTCGGACAGGGGACGGACCGGGGAGCTGTTTTTT. The rearrangement links TRBV7-2 to TRBJ2-2; 9 bases are a match to TRBD1. The germline V gene has CDR1 SGHTA and CDR2 FQGNSA. CDR3 length equals 15 residues. The trim removed 4 bases at V and 5 bases at J, leaving 5 bases unmatched.

This clonotype was picked up a small number of times. The chain has TRBV20-1 and TRBJ2-2, with D perhaps TRBD1 (6 bases). Trimming took 1 base from V and 2 from J, leaving 8 bases between them. CDR1 is DFQATT and CDR2 is SNEGSKA in the germline V gene (reference sequence). The CDR3 has 14 residues. The chain's CDR3 is CSARGTDNTGELFF. In DNA form, the CDR3 reads TGCAGTGCTAGAGGGACAGATAACACCGGGGAGCTGTTTTTT.

This CDR3 reads CSATRSSSYNSPLHF. The DNA of the CDR3 is TGCAGTGCTACCCGCAGTAGCTCCTATAATTCACCCCTCCACTTT. The chain links TRBV20-1 to TRBJ1-6; D is ambiguous. Trimming removed 4 bases at V and 0 bases at J, with 10 bases between. CDR3 length: 15 amino acids. In germline, CDR1 is DFQATT, CDR2 SNEGSKA (reference sequence).

The chain links TRBV7-2 to TRBJ2-7, with 8 bases matching TRBD2. The CDR3 consists of 15 residues. CDR1 and CDR2 from the germline V gene are SGHTA and FQGNSA. The V and J ends lost 5 bases and 3 bases, in that order; junction bases with no gene match: 9. In nucleotides, the CDR3 is TGTGCCAGCAGCGAGCGGGAGACCGTCGTCTACGAGCAGTACTTC. It translates to CASSERETVVYEQYF.

V and J are TRBV6-5 and TRBJ2-7; 8 bases are shared with TRBD1. The V and J ends lost 6 bases and 2 bases, in that order; junction bases with no gene match: 6. Looked up from germline, CDR1 is MNHEY and CDR2 is SVGAGI. The CDR3 loop spans 14 amino acids. The CDR3 coding sequence is TGTGCCAGCAGGCCGGGACAGGCGACCTACGAGCAGTACTTC. It translates to CASRPGQATYEQYF.

The chain carries TRBV29-1 and TRBJ2-1, with a tentative D call TRBD1 (5 bases). The CDR3 runs 15 residues. Trimming left V 7 bases short and J 6 bases short, with 22 bases between. Germline values: CDR1 SQVTM, CDR2 ANQGSEA. DNA for the CDR3: TGCAGCGCCGGAGCCAGGGCGCGCCCGGGCAATGAGCAGTTCTTC. Translating gives CSAGARARPGNEQFF.

The V gene is TRBV30, the J gene TRBJ1-6; D gene unclear. CDR3 size: 19 residues. V was shortened by 0 bases and J by 6 bases, with 24 bases between the two germline ends. Germline CDR1 and CDR2: GTSNPN and SVGIG (reference sequence). CDR3 sequence (DNA): TGTGCCTGGAGTGTACGTGGGAGAGGGCAAGGATTTGGTAATTCACCCCTCCACTTT. Amino acids: CAWSVRGRGQGFGNSPLHF.

This clonotype has more than one count but fewer than ten. The chain combines TRBV5-1 with TRBJ1-1; possibly TRBD1 for D (5 bases). Germline V gene data show CDR1 as SGHRS and CDR2 as YFSETQ. Trimming took off 0 bases at V and 7 bases at J, with 10 bases between the two ends. This CDR3 has 13 residues. The CDR3 loop reads CASSLDSGGEAFF. Written as DNA, the CDR3 is TGCGCCAGCAGCTTGGATAGCGGGGGTGAAGCTTTCTTT.